The rows below give T cell receptor beta chains drawn from one sample of a study of regulatory T cells in long-lasting Graves disease. TCRdb processed the multiplex PCR reads anew with MiXCR; each CDR3 protein has one entry. The profile covers about 340,000 distinct CDR3 sequences, with around 19% appearing a single time and approximately 31% taken by the ten largest. This sample comprised peripheral blood mononuclear cells (PBMCs), obtained when the disease was refractory, from a patient treated with antithyroid drugs. These receptors were obtained from a female donor with Graves disease. CDR3s include the opening cysteine and the closing phenylalanine or tryptophan. D genes are given only for firm matches. Some rows mark clone size as missing; the rest say once, few, many or name a class of expanded clone.

clone_size: few
d_call: NA
j_call: TRBJ2-4
v_call: TRBV9
cdr3_nt: TGTGCCAGCAGCCCGGGACTAAACATTCAGTACTTC
cdr3_aa: CASSPGLNIQYF

clone_size: NA
d_call: TRBD2
j_call: TRBJ2-1
v_call: TRBV4-3
cdr3_nt: TGCGCCAGCAGCCAAGAACTAGCGGGGGACTACAATGAGCAGTTCTTC
cdr3_aa: CASSQELAGDYNEQFF

clone_size: many
d_call: NA
j_call: TRBJ2-5
v_call: TRBV11-3
cdr3_nt: TGTGCCACCACTACGATGTGGGGGAGCATCCAAGAGACCCAGTACTTC
cdr3_aa: CATTTMWGSIQETQYF

clone_size: NA
d_call: NA
j_call: TRBJ2-5
v_call: TRBV5-1
cdr3_nt: TGCGCCGGGATAGGGGTCGGGACCCAGTACTTC
cdr3_aa: CAGIGVGTQYF

clone_size: many
d_call: NA
j_call: TRBJ2-5
v_call: TRBV11-2
cdr3_nt: TGTGCCAGCAGTTTGGCGGGTGGGGCCGAAGAGACCCAGTACTTC
cdr3_aa: CASSLAGGAEETQYF

clone_size: many
d_call: TRBD1
j_call: TRBJ2-5
v_call: TRBV6-1
cdr3_nt: TGTGCCAGCGGGGACAGGGCCACGGGGACCCAGTACTTC
cdr3_aa: CASGDRATGTQYF

clone_size: many
d_call: NA
j_call: TRBJ1-2
v_call: TRBV6-5
cdr3_nt: TGTGCCAGCAGTTACGACGCTAGCTATGGGGTCAACTATGGCTACACCTTC
cdr3_aa: CASSYDASYGVNYGYTF

clone_size: many
d_call: TRBD2
j_call: TRBJ2-7
v_call: TRBV3-1
cdr3_nt: TGTGCCAGCAGCCAACACAGCGGGAGGTTGAACGAGCAGTACTTC
cdr3_aa: CASSQHSGRLNEQYF

clone_size: few
d_call: TRBD2
j_call: TRBJ2-7
v_call: TRBV19
cdr3_nt: TGTGCCAGTAGTATGGCCAGGACTAGCTGGGACGAGCAGTACTTC
cdr3_aa: CASSMARTSWDEQYF

clone_size: many
d_call: TRBD1
j_call: TRBJ2-4
v_call: TRBV12-3/TRBV12-4
cdr3_nt: TGTGCCAGCAGTTTGGGACAGCTTCAAAACATTCAGTACTTC
cdr3_aa: CASSLGQLQNIQYF

clone_size: NA
d_call: TRBD1
j_call: TRBJ1-4
v_call: TRBV4-3
cdr3_nt: TGCGCCAGCAGCCAAAATCCGGGACAGGGGATTGGTGAAAAACTGTTTTTT
cdr3_aa: CASSQNPGQGIGEKLFF

clone_size: once
d_call: TRBD2
j_call: TRBJ2-5
v_call: TRBV7-2
cdr3_nt: TGTGCCAGCAGCTCAGGACTAGCGGGGGGGCCGGAGACCCAGTACTTC
cdr3_aa: CASSSGLAGGPETQYF

clone_size: NA
d_call: TRBD1
j_call: TRBJ1-1
v_call: TRBV20-1
cdr3_nt: TGCAGTGCTATAGACAGGGCTCGTGCTGAAGCTTTCTTT
cdr3_aa: CSAIDRARAEAFF

clone_size: NA
d_call: NA
j_call: TRBJ1-1
v_call: TRBV3-1
cdr3_nt: TGTGCCAGCAGCCAAACAGGTTATACTGAAGCTTTCTTT
cdr3_aa: CASSQTGYTEAFF

clone_size: many
d_call: NA
j_call: TRBJ2-7
v_call: TRBV6-1
cdr3_nt: TGTGCCAGCAGGGGGAACCGGGACCACTCCTACGAGCAGTACTTC
cdr3_aa: CASRGNRDHSYEQYF

clone_size: many
d_call: NA
j_call: TRBJ1-2
v_call: TRBV5-1
cdr3_nt: TGCGCCAGCAGCTTTTCCCTACAGCCTAACTATGGCTACACCTTC
cdr3_aa: CASSFSLQPNYGYTF

clone_size: many
d_call: TRBD1
j_call: TRBJ2-2
v_call: TRBV13
cdr3_nt: TGTGCCAGCAGCTCCAACCTGGGACAGTCGAACACCGGGGAGCTGTTTTTT
cdr3_aa: CASSSNLGQSNTGELFF

clone_size: few
d_call: NA
j_call: TRBJ2-3
v_call: TRBV12-3/TRBV12-4
cdr3_nt: TGTGCCAGCAGTTTCCCCTCCGGGGCCCAGAGAACGCAGTATTTT
cdr3_aa: CASSFPSGAQRTQYF

clone_size: NA
d_call: NA
j_call: TRBJ1-5
v_call: TRBV5-1
cdr3_nt: TGCGCCAGCAGCAGCCAACAGGGAAGGGATCAGCCCCAGCATTTT
cdr3_aa: CASSSQQGRDQPQHF

clone_size: NA
d_call: TRBD2
j_call: TRBJ2-5
v_call: TRBV30
cdr3_nt: TGTGCCTGGGGTAGCGGGTGGCAGACCCAGTACTTC
cdr3_aa: CAWGSGWQTQYF

clone_size: NA
d_call: NA
j_call: TRBJ2-2
v_call: TRBV7-9
cdr3_nt: TGTGCCAGCAGCCCGCCGCCGCAGCAGGGTTGGTTTGGGGTCGCGAACACCGGGGAGCTGTTTTTT
cdr3_aa: CASSPPPQQGWFGVANTGELFF

clone_size: few
d_call: TRBD1
j_call: TRBJ2-1
v_call: TRBV2
cdr3_nt: TGTGCCAGCAGTTCCGACAGGGGTCATTACAATGAGCAGTTCTTC
cdr3_aa: CASSSDRGHYNEQFF

clone_size: many
d_call: TRBD1
j_call: TRBJ2-1
v_call: TRBV7-8
cdr3_nt: TGTGCCAGCAGCTTAGCGGGACAGTCCTACAATGAGCAGTTCTTC
cdr3_aa: CASSLAGQSYNEQFF

clone_size: NA
d_call: NA
j_call: TRBJ1-5
v_call: TRBV29-1
cdr3_nt: TGCAGCGTTGGGGGGGGGACACCCAATCAGCCCCAGCATTTT
cdr3_aa: CSVGGGTPNQPQHF

clone_size: NA
d_call: NA
j_call: TRBJ1-6
v_call: TRBV7-9
cdr3_nt: TGTGCCAGCAGCTCGCGGTGGGGTTCACCCCTCCACTTT
cdr3_aa: CASSSRWGSPLHF

clone_size: NA
d_call: NA
j_call: TRBJ2-7
v_call: TRBV11-3
cdr3_nt: TGTGCCAGCAGCGCGGACCCCTACTCCTCCTACGAGCAGTACTTC
cdr3_aa: CASSADPYSSYEQYF

clone_size: NA
d_call: TRBD2
j_call: TRBJ2-3
v_call: TRBV28
cdr3_nt: TGTGCCAGCAGTTTTGCGGGAGGGACAGATACGCAGTATTTT
cdr3_aa: CASSFAGGTDTQYF

clone_size: NA
d_call: TRBD1
j_call: TRBJ1-2
v_call: TRBV19
cdr3_nt: TGTGCCAGTAGTACCCCCCCGGACAGGGTTAACTATGGCTACACCTTC
cdr3_aa: CASSTPPDRVNYGYTF

clone_size: few
d_call: NA
j_call: TRBJ2-2
v_call: TRBV29-1
cdr3_nt: TGCAGCGTTGAAGATGGCACCGGGGAGCTGTTTTTT
cdr3_aa: CSVEDGTGELFF

clone_size: many
d_call: NA
j_call: TRBJ1-6
v_call: TRBV20-1
cdr3_nt: TGCAGTGCTAGACCTAGGAGTAATTCACCCCTCCACTTT
cdr3_aa: CSARPRSNSPLHF

clone_size: NA
d_call: NA
j_call: TRBJ2-7
v_call: TRBV20-1
cdr3_nt: TGCAGTGCTAGCGGTAGCGAAGTGGGTCGCGAGCAGTACTTC
cdr3_aa: CSASGSEVGREQYF

clone_size: NA
d_call: TRBD2
j_call: TRBJ2-1
v_call: TRBV20-1
cdr3_nt: TGCAGTGCTAGAGGGAGGACTAGCGGGAGTCCCCACTACAATGAGCAGTTCTTC
cdr3_aa: CSARGRTSGSPHYNEQFF

clone_size: few
d_call: NA
j_call: TRBJ1-3
v_call: TRBV2
cdr3_nt: TGTGCCAGCAGTGAATGGAGAACGGGAGGAAACACCATATATTTT
cdr3_aa: CASSEWRTGGNTIYF

clone_size: NA
d_call: TRBD2
j_call: TRBJ2-7
v_call: TRBV7-9
cdr3_nt: TGTGCCAGCAGCCGACTAGCGGGATACTACGAGCAGTACTTC
cdr3_aa: CASSRLAGYYEQYF

clone_size: few
d_call: NA
j_call: TRBJ1-2
v_call: TRBV11-3
cdr3_nt: TGTGCCTCGAGTTCAGGGGTCGGACCTAACTATGGCTACACCTTC
cdr3_aa: CASSSGVGPNYGYTF

clone_size: many
d_call: NA
j_call: TRBJ1-2
v_call: TRBV5-1
cdr3_nt: TGCGCCAGCAGCTCGTTCCAGACAGGCCGGGATGGCTACACCTTC
cdr3_aa: CASSSFQTGRDGYTF

clone_size: many
d_call: TRBD2
j_call: TRBJ2-5
v_call: TRBV28
cdr3_nt: TGTGCCAGCAGAGAAGGGTTACTAGCGGAGCCGCAAGAGACCCAGTACTTC
cdr3_aa: CASREGLLAEPQETQYF

clone_size: many
d_call: NA
j_call: TRBJ2-7
v_call: TRBV20-1
cdr3_nt: TGCAGTGCTAGAGACAGGGTAAAGCCCCTCGAGCAGTACTTC
cdr3_aa: CSARDRVKPLEQYF

clone_size: many
d_call: TRBD1
j_call: TRBJ2-7
v_call: TRBV6-5
cdr3_nt: TGTGCCAGCAGTTACTCGCCACGGGACAGCTTCTACGAGCAGTACTTC
cdr3_aa: CASSYSPRDSFYEQYF

clone_size: many
d_call: NA
j_call: TRBJ1-5
v_call: TRBV20-1
cdr3_nt: TGCAGTGCTTCTACAGGGAATCAGCCCCAGCATTTT
cdr3_aa: CSASTGNQPQHF

clone_size: NA
d_call: NA
j_call: TRBJ2-3
v_call: TRBV3-1
cdr3_nt: TGTGCCAGCAGCCAATTTGGGGATACGCAGTATTTT
cdr3_aa: CASSQFGDTQYF

clone_size: NA
d_call: NA
j_call: TRBJ1-5
v_call: TRBV19
cdr3_nt: TGTGCCAGTAGTGCGGACCGGAATCAGCCCCAGCATTTT
cdr3_aa: CASSADRNQPQHF